The 3 T cell receptor beta chains in this list originate from one sample, sequenced in a study of blood T cell repertoires in COVID-19. Assay used: immunoSEQ multiplex PCR; TCRdb lists only in-frame clones, some missing. Among about 190,000 clones, more than 60% were seen once, and the ten largest hold roughly 13%. What was sequenced was peripheral blood. The receptor source for this set is a middle-aged man who had recovered from COVID-19.

This clone has just one count. The gene calls are TRBV7-2 and TRBJ2-1; no clear D. The CDR3 covers 12 residues. Germline V gives CDR1 SGHTA, CDR2 FQGNSA. Trimming removed 3 bases at V and 6 bases at J, with 6 bases between. CDR3 sequence: CASSFARNEQFF. In DNA, the CDR3 is TGTGCCAGCAGCTTTGCGCGCAATGAGCAGTTCTTC.

The chain couples TRBV5-5 to TRBJ2-5, with D tentatively TRBD2 (5 bases). CDR3 length: 14 amino acids. The germline V gene has CDR1 SGHKS and CDR2 YYEKEE (reference sequence). Trimming took 1 base from V and 5 from J, leaving 12 bases between them. DNA of the CDR3: TGTGCCAGCAGCTTGTACATAGGCGGGGAGACCCAGTACTTC. Amino acid sequence: CASSLYIGGETQYF.

The J gene is TRBJ1-2, the V gene TRBV30; 8 bases line up with TRBD1. The CDR3 is 14 residues long. Germline-derived CDR1 and CDR2 are GTSNPN and SVGIG (reference sequence). The trim removed 5 bases at V and 4 bases at J, leaving 9 bases unmatched. CDR3 in amino acids: CAWPDRGLPYGYTF. The CDR3 nucleotides are TGTGCCTGGCCCGACAGGGGCCTTCCCTATGGCTACACCTTC.